These 11 T cell receptor beta chains originate from one sample sequenced in a study of T cell changes during pregnancy in multiple sclerosis. Sequencing was performed with immunoSEQ multiplex PCR; in TCRdb, only in-frame clones are kept and a portion is missing. The sample carries over 50,000 clones, 88% recorded once. The starting material was peripheral blood, obtained in the first trimester of pregnancy. The receptors derive from a female donor with multiple sclerosis, enrolled in a pregnancy study.

The chain carries TRBV5-1 and TRBJ2-3; TRBD1 agrees at 11 bases. Germline V gene sequence: CDR1 SGHRS, CDR2 YFSETQ. CDR3 size: 16 residues. After removal of 4 bases from V and 5 bases from J, the junction contained 9 bases not matched to a gene. The CDR3, as DNA: TGCGCCAGCAGCGGACAGGGGGCTTCAGTGGGAGATACGCAGTATTTT. Amino acids: CASSGQGASVGDTQYF.

The V gene is TRBV7-9, the J gene TRBJ2-3; D is perhaps TRBD2 (6 bases). This CDR3 has 16 residues. Trimming pared 5 bases from V and 8 bases from J, leaving 23 bases between. The V gene's germline CDR1 is SEHNR and CDR2 FQNEAQ (reference sequence). For the CDR3, the DNA is TGTGCCAGCAGCCTCCCGACTAGATCCTTCAGGAGTACGCAGTATTTT. As protein: CASSLPTRSFRSTQYF. Based on the CDR3 plus reference TRBV7-9 and TRBJ2-3, the full variable domain is DTGVSQNPRHKITKRGQNVTFRCDPISEHNRLYWYRQTLGQGPEFLTYFQNEAQLEKSRLLSDRFSAERPKGSFSTLEIQRTEQGDSAMYLCASSLPTRSFRSTQYFGPGTRLTVL.

This sequence joins TRBV7-3 and TRBJ2-7, with 7 bases matching TRBD2. After removal of 1 base from V and 3 bases from J, the junction contained 6 bases not matched to a gene. Germline CDR1 and CDR2: SGHTA and FQGTGA. This CDR3 has 15 residues. The CDR3 nucleotides read TGTGCCAGCAGCTTAAACGGCCTAGCGGTCTACGAGCAGTACTTC. As protein: CASSLNGLAVYEQYF.

The CDR3 nucleotides are TGTGCCAGCTCACCACCGCAAGCGGGAGCCTACGAGCAGTACTTC. It specifies CASSPPQAGAYEQYF. The chain couples TRBV18 to TRBJ2-7; 8 positions agree with TRBD2. Trimming removed 0 bases from V and 2 bases from J; junction bases left unmatched: 3. The CDR3 length is 15 residues. Germline CDR1 KGHSH, CDR2 LQKENI. Together with reference TRBV18 and TRBJ2-7, the CDR3 gives the full variable domain: NAGVMQNPRHLVRRRGQEARLRCSPMKGHSHVYWYRQLPEEGLKFMVYLQKENIIDESGMPKERFSAEFPKEGPSILRIQQVVRGDSAAYFCASSPPQAGAYEQYFGPGTRLTVT.

The chain couples TRBV6-1 to TRBJ2-5; D not certain. Trimming left V 5 bases short and J 9 bases short, with 10 bases between. The germline CDR1 and CDR2 sequences are MNHNS and SASEGT. The CDR3 is made up of 11 amino acids. The CDR3 here is CASSTNEAQYF. The CDR3 nucleotides are TGTGCCAGCAGTACTAATGAGGCCCAGTACTTC.

The CDR3 sequence is CASSSIHAGGEAGYTF. In DNA, the CDR3 is TGTGCCAGCAGCTCAATACATGCAGGGGGCGAAGCTGGCTACACCTTC. The V call is TRBV5-6, the J call TRBJ1-2, with 8 positions matching TRBD1. V was pared by 3 bases and J by 7 bases, with 14 bases of the junction left unmatched. Looked up from germline, CDR1 is SGHDT and CDR2 is YYEEEE. The length of the CDR3 is 16 residues.

In its sample, this clone was seen once. The genes are TRBV4-3 and TRBJ2-7; D may be TRBD2 (5 bases). CDR3 length: 13 residues. Per germline, CDR1 LGHNA and CDR2 YSLEER. V was pared by 4 bases and J by 2 bases, with 9 bases between. CDR3 residues: CASSRGYTYEQYF. CDR3 in DNA: TGCGCCAGCAGCCGCGGGTATACCTACGAGCAGTACTTC.

This sequence joins TRBV5-1 and TRBJ1-3, with a weak D call TRBD1 (5 bases). The V end lost 5 bases, the J end lost 4 bases, and 13 bases lay between the germline ends. This CDR3 has 14 amino acids. Germline V gene sequence: CDR1 SGHRS, CDR2 YFSETQ. CDR3 loop: CASSTSGDGNTIYF. The DNA of the CDR3 is TGCGCCAGCAGTACCTCGGGGGACGGAAACACCATATATTTT.

This chain connects TRBV7-9 to TRBJ2-3, with 8 bases identical to TRBD1. Germline V gene data show CDR1 as SEHNR and CDR2 as FQNEAQ (reference sequence). Trimming removed 1 base from V and 5 bases from J; junction bases left unmatched: 5. This CDR3 is built from 15 residues. CDR3 residues: CASSLGTGQEDTQYF. For the CDR3, the DNA is TGTGCCAGCAGCTTAGGGACAGGGCAAGAAGATACGCAGTATTTT.

The chain is built from TRBV14 and TRBJ2-1, with TRBD2 matching 7 bases. This CDR3 spans 17 amino acids. CDR1 is SGHDN and CDR2 is FVKESK in the germline V gene. The junction had 6 bases not matched to a gene; V was cut back by 0 bases and J by 1 base. The CDR3 region is CASSQDPGGVSYNEQFF. In nucleotides, the CDR3 is TGTGCCAGCAGCCAAGATCCGGGGGGAGTATCCTACAATGAGCAGTTCTTC.

The J gene is TRBJ1-1, the V gene TRBV5-1; D uncertain. Germline-derived CDR1 and CDR2 are SGHRS and YFSETQ. The CDR3 covers 14 residues. V was trimmed by 0 bases and J by 0 bases, leaving 6 bases between them. CDR3 amino acids: CASSLASVNTEAFF. CDR3 bases: TGCGCCAGCAGCTTGGCTTCTGTGAACACTGAAGCTTTCTTT. The variable domain in full, with the rest retrieved from reference TRBV5-1 and TRBJ1-1, is KAGVTQTPRYLIKTRGQQVTLSCSPISGHRSVSWYQQTPGQGLQFLFEYFSETQRNKGNFPGRFSGRQFSNSRSEMNVSTLELGDSALYLCASSLASVNTEAFFGQGTRLTVV.